The source of this T cell receptor (beta chain) is a study of blood T cells in healthy people across ages. Researchers report isolating at least 6 million PBMCs per sample. Trimming took off 5 bases at V and 0 bases at J, with 18 bases between the two ends. Germline V gene lookup returns CDR1 PRHDT and CDR2 FYEKMQ (reference sequence). The CDR3 has 17 amino acids. A second PCR of about 6 to 11 cycles used a sample-barcoded 5' primer and a J-beta primer mix. TCRdb re-called the 5' RACE reads with MiXCR, one entry per CDR3 protein. The sample comprises about 580,000 distinct CDR3 sequences, around half of which are singletons, and around 24% rests with the top ten.

This clonotype was sampled from a man aged 80 or over in good health. This rearrangement joins TRBV13 to TRBJ2-3, with D possibly TRBD1 on 7 matching bases. What was sequenced was blood. The DNA of the CDR3 is TGTGCCAGCAGCAACCAAGAGACAGGGAGGAGCACAGATACGCAGTATTTT. It encodes CASSNQETGRSTDTQYF.